This T cell receptor beta chain was profiled in a study of blood T cell repertoires in COVID-19. In the authors' methods: Reference gene primer amplification gave nucleated cell count estimates. Generated by immunoSEQ multiplex PCR, the TCRdb table keeps only in-frame clones and is missing some. The D gene and trimming were derived from the DNA, and the V and J assignments and clone size from that table. This sample has around 82,000 clones, with 75% to 90% found just once. V shed 3 bases and J 6 bases; nucleotides not matched to a gene: 5. Germline CDR1 and CDR2: SGHRS and YFSETQ. This CDR3 is built from 14 residues.

Sequencing was done on a sample of peripheral blood. This chain uses TRBV5-1 with TRBJ2-1; 8 bases are shared with TRBD2. The receptor's source is a man in his 70s with active or convalescent COVID-19. The DNA of the CDR3 is TGCGCCAGCAGCTCGGGGGGGCCAGGCAATGAGCAGTTCTTC. Its translation is CASSSGGPGNEQFF.